Below, 18 T cell receptor beta chains from the same sample are listed, as sequenced in a study of a mutant IDH1 vaccine in newly diagnosed glioma. No antigen is known for these receptors. The time point denotes: week 11, during vaccination. What each vaccine dose contained was 300 ug of mutant IDH1 20-mer peptide, accompanied by topical imiquimod. Clones were sequenced by immunoSEQ multiplex PCR, and TCRdb holds only the in-frame ones, with some missing. The sample has some 130,000 clones; 80% are singletons. The material sequenced was PBMCs, taken from a glioma patient whose treatment included an IDH1 peptide vaccine. The receptor source for this set is a man aged 35 to 55 with glioma.

The chain has TRBV27 and TRBJ1-6, with D tentatively TRBD1 (6 bases). V lost 3 bases to trimming and J lost 9 bases, with 12 bases between them. Germline V gene lookup returns CDR1 MNHEY and CDR2 SMNVEV (reference sequence). The CDR3 is 14 residues long. This CDR3 is CASSLAGDGSPLHF. CDR3 in DNA: TGTGCCAGCAGTTTGGCAGGGGATGGTTCACCCCTCCACTTT.

The rearrangement uses TRBV11-2 and TRBJ2-3; 9 bases fit TRBD1. This CDR3 comprises 16 residues. Looked up from germline, CDR1 is SGHAT and CDR2 is FQNNGV. J was trimmed by 3 bases and V by 3 bases; bases with no gene match: 7. CDR3 sequence reads: CASSFYLTGGTDTQYF. Written as DNA, the CDR3 is TGTGCCAGCAGCTTCTATCTGACAGGGGGGACAGATACGCAGTATTTT.

CDR3 DNA sequence: TGCGCCAGCAGCTTGACCCCCGGGGTGAGTCTGCATGGCTACACCTTC. This codes for CASSLTPGVSLHGYTF. V gene TRBV5-1 combines with J gene TRBJ1-2; D is ambiguous. The germline V and J ends were trimmed by 1 base and 6 bases, with 19 bases remaining between them. The CDR3 runs 16 residues. Per the germline V gene, CDR1 is SGHRS and CDR2 is YFSETQ.

The J gene is TRBJ2-3, the V gene TRBV7-2, with no clear D. The ends were cut back, 1 base at V and 8 bases at J, with 10 bases in the middle. CDR1 is SGHTA and CDR2 is FQGNSA in the germline V gene. The CDR3 spans 13 residues. The CDR3, as DNA: TGTGCCAGCAGCTTAGGACTGTCGGGTACGCAGTATTTT. Encoded protein: CASSLGLSGTQYF.

The chain carries TRBV7-3 and TRBJ2-3, with unresolved D. The CDR3 loop spans 13 amino acids. Between the trimmed V and J ends, which lost 5 bases and 0 bases, there was a span of 6 bases. Germline values: CDR1 SGHTA, CDR2 FQGTGA. The CDR3 spells CASSQISTDTQYF. CDR3 bases: TGTGCCAGCAGCCAAATCAGCACAGATACGCAGTATTTT.

The chain is built from TRBV29-1 and TRBJ1-2; D not certain. The CDR3 has 12 residues. The V end was cut by 1 base, the J end by 6 bases, with 9 bases between. The germline CDR1 and CDR2 sequences are SQVTM and ANQGSEA. CDR3 bases: TGCAGCGTTGAAGTTTTCCGACATGGCTACACCTTC. Translation: CSVEVFRHGYTF.

The V and J genes are TRBV5-6 and TRBJ2-7; TRBD2 matches at 8 bases. The CDR3 covers 17 residues. Per germline, CDR1 SGHDT and CDR2 YYEEEE. J was trimmed by 7 bases and V by 3 bases; bases with no gene match: 18. CDR3 in amino acids: CASSYPHSGTVDVEQYF. The CDR3 nucleotides read TGTGCCAGCAGCTACCCTCATAGCGGGACCGTCGATGTAGAGCAGTACTTC.

The rearrangement uses TRBV29-1 and TRBJ2-7; D might be TRBD1 (6 bases). The CDR3 consists of 13 residues. Germline CDR1 and CDR2: SQVTM and ANQGSEA. Trimming stripped 6 bases from V and 7 bases from J, with 19 bases between. The CDR3 DNA follows: TGCAGCGTAGACGACAGGCCAACGGGTGAGCAGTACTTC. Encoded protein: CSVDDRPTGEQYF.

The chain carries TRBV19 and TRBJ1-2; 7 bases line up with TRBD1. The CDR3 loop spans 14 amino acids. Germline assignment: CDR1 LNHDA and CDR2 SQIVND (reference sequence). V lost 7 bases to trimming and J lost 3 bases; unmatched junction nucleotides: 8. This chain's CDR3 is CASNLAGTDYGYTF. CDR3 DNA sequence: TGTGCCAGTAATCTGGCCGGGACAGACTATGGCTACACCTTC.

The chain couples TRBV7-9 to TRBJ2-1, with 9 positions matching TRBD1. The ends lost 1 base at V and 9 bases at J; junction bases unmatched: 7. This CDR3 has 15 amino acids. Per the germline V gene, CDR1 is SEHNR and CDR2 is FQNEAQ (reference sequence). The CDR3 here is CASSLDTGGSVEQFF. CDR3 nucleotide sequence: TGTGCCAGCAGCTTAGATACAGGGGGCTCGGTTGAGCAGTTCTTC.

The chain links TRBV7-9 to TRBJ1-2, with D perhaps TRBD1 (5 bases). The CDR3 sequence is 13 residues long. Per germline, CDR1 SEHNR and CDR2 FQNEAQ (reference sequence). Between the trimmed V and J ends, which lost 5 bases and 4 bases, there was a span of 11 bases. CDR3 residues: CASSKGTGYGYTF. CDR3 nucleotides: TGTGCCAGCAGCAAGGGGACCGGCTATGGCTACACCTTC. Drawing the rest from reference TRBV7-9 and TRBJ1-2, the complete variable domain is DTGVSQNPRHKITKRGQNVTFRCDPISEHNRLYWYRQTLGQGPEFLTYFQNEAQLEKSRLLSDRFSAERPKGSFSTLEIQRTEQGDSAMYLCASSKGTGYGYTFGSGTRLTVV.

The chain couples TRBV4-3 to TRBJ2-3; no firm D call. This CDR3 comprises 12 residues. CDR1 and CDR2 from the germline V gene are LGHNA and YSLEER. Trimming removed 4 bases from V and 0 bases from J, with 2 bases in between. CDR3 nucleotides: TGCGCCAGCAGCCTTAGCACAGATACGCAGTATTTT. Its translation is CASSLSTDTQYF.

In its sample, this clone was seen many times. V and J are TRBV9 and TRBJ2-2, with 7 positions matching TRBD1. The CDR3 covers 16 residues. Trimming cost V 3 bases and J 1 base; bases outside gene matches: 6. Germline V gene sequence: CDR1 SGDLS, CDR2 YYNGEE. The CDR3 DNA reads as TGTGCCAGCAGCGCCGGCAGGGGGTTGAACACCGGGGAGCTGTTTTTT. Amino acids: CASSAGRGLNTGELFF.

This clone has just a few counts. J is TRBJ2-1 and V is TRBV9, with TRBD2 matching 7 bases. The length of the CDR3 is 12 residues. V lost 4 bases, J lost 10 bases, and 5 bases stayed unmatched. Germline values: CDR1 SGDLS, CDR2 YYNGEE. Here the CDR3 DNA reads TGTGCCAGCAGCCTCCTAGCGGAGGAGCAGTTCTTC. Translating it yields CASSLLAEEQFF.

CDR3 protein: CASSVKVAGPSGNYNEQFF. DNA for the CDR3: TGTGCCAGCAGCGTAAAGGTAGCAGGGCCTAGCGGGAATTACAATGAGCAGTTCTTC. The rearrangement links TRBV9 to TRBJ2-1; 9 bases align to TRBD2. Germline V gene sequence: CDR1 SGDLS, CDR2 YYNGEE. Trimming removed 1 base from V and 4 bases from J; junction bases left unmatched: 15. The CDR3 is 19 residues long.

A few counts support this clone. The chain couples TRBV7-9 to TRBJ2-2, with 8 bases aligning to TRBD2. CDR3 length: 16 residues. CDR1 SEHNR and CDR2 FQNEAQ come from the germline V gene (reference sequence). J was trimmed by 0 bases and V by 5 bases; bases with no gene match: 5. The CDR3 DNA reads as TGTGCCAGCAGCCTTAGACTAGCGTCGAACACCGGGGAGCTGTTTTTT. It is translated as CASSLRLASNTGELFF.

The chain employs TRBV30 and TRBJ1-2; D gene uncertain. CDR3 length: 12 residues. Germline CDR1 and CDR2: GTSNPN and SVGIG (reference sequence). V was pared by 1 base and J by 4 bases, with 7 bases between. CDR3 residues: CAWSALSYGYTF. The CDR3 DNA reads TGTGCCTGGAGTGCACTGTCCTATGGCTACACCTTC.

This rearrangement joins TRBV7-2 to TRBJ1-1; D not certain. Trimming removed 2 bases at V and 3 bases at J, with 10 bases between. This CDR3 has 14 residues. Germline lookup yields CDR1 SGHTA and CDR2 FQGNSA. CDR3 DNA: TGTGCCAGCAGCTTATCCGTATTAGACACTGAAGCTTTCTTT. This translates into CASSLSVLDTEAFF.